A selection of T cell receptor beta chains follows, all from one sample in a study of blood T cell repertoires in COVID-19. Some clones are missing from TCRdb's copy, which holds only in-frame ones; the method was immunoSEQ multiplex PCR. The sample includes about 140,000 clones, 75% to 85% of them seen just once. Material: peripheral blood. The receptors shown here come from a man in his fifties or sixties with acute or convalescent COVID-19. Both conserved end residues are trimmed from each CDR3.

>TRBJ2-2|14|TRBV5-1
ASSPRTSGITGELF
>TRBJ2-7|11|TRBV11-3
ASSLDGSYEQY
>TRBJ2-5|13|TRBV3-1/TRBV3-2
ASSPRPSPRETQY
>TRBJ2-2|15|TRBV6-1
ASCGFLGGRASGELF
>TRBJ1-1|14|TRBV19
ASSIWGGQINTEAF
>TRBJ1-4|13|TRBV7-9
ASSLWNRVAEKLF
>TRBJ1-6|12|TRBV7-9
ASRGTGGDSPLH
>TRBJ1-5|16|TRBV11-2
ASSLVPPAGDSNQPQH
>TRBJ1-4|9|TRBV6-6
ASSSNEKLF
>TRBJ2-3|20|TRBV10-1
ATPGQGYSARLGKTSTDTQY
>TRBJ1-5|13|TRBV27
ASRYWGQDNQPQH
>TRBJ2-1|13|TRBV7-8
ASSQREGLLNEQF
>TRBJ2-7|12|TRBV7-9
ASSPGLAGYEQY
>TRBJ1-1|10|TRBV19
ASSIIGREAF